Sequencing of this T cell receptor (beta chain) was carried out in a study of cytomegalovirus exposure and HLA in healthy donors. The study, taken as a whole, reports: Among TCR beta chains of equal frequency, HLA-associated ones were more clonally expanded in a later analysis.

In the case of this clone: Its antigen remains unknown.

The PCR used 60 Vbeta and 13 Jbeta primers. The repertoire was sequenced with immunoSEQ multiplex PCR; TCRdb's copy has only in-frame clones and lacks some. This sample has fewer than 200,000 clones, with around 82% found just once. The germline V gene has CDR1 SGHKS and CDR2 YYEKEE (reference sequence). The CDR3 consists of 16 residues. The receptor's source is a man younger than 40 in good health and CMV-seronegative. The chain combines TRBV5-5 with TRBJ2-5, with TRBD1 as a possible D gene (5 bases). The last part of the DNA fits TRBJ2-7 better; the J call may be wrong. The material sequenced was PBMCs. The CDR3 DNA follows: TGTGCCAGCAGCAGGGGCCAGGTTGGGTCTCCCAACGAGCAGTACTTC. This codes for CASSRGQVGSPNEQYF.